Reported below is one TCR beta chain. In the original processing: Estimation of nucleated cell counts relied on the amplification of reference gene primers. The assay was immunoSEQ multiplex PCR, and TCRdb's table has in-frame clones only and misses some. D and trimming were read from the DNA, whereas the V and J calls and clone size are those reported in that table. This table has a few hundred thousand clones, roughly 80% appearing once. Losses at the gene ends were 9 bases for V and 5 bases for J; bases not matched to a gene: 13. Germline CDR1 reads KGHDR; CDR2 reads SFDVKD. This CDR3 is 15 amino acids long. The sample belongs to a study of blood T cell repertoires in COVID-19. Study as a whole: Spain, Italy and the United States supplied samples that represented acute and convalescent COVID-19. T cells, B-cell-depleted T cells, or PBMCs supplied cDNA or gDNA.

The chain recombines TRBV24-1 with TRBJ2-7; 9 bases align to TRBD1. The origin of this receptor is a woman aged 70 to 79 with acute or convalescent COVID-19. Sequences were obtained from peripheral blood. The CDR3 here is CATSKHRGLVHEQYV. CDR3 in DNA: TGTGCCACCTCCAAACACAGGGGGCTTGTCCACGAGCAGTACGTC.